These 16 T cell receptor beta chains share one sample of origin, sequenced in a study of blood T cell repertoires in COVID-19. Sequencing was performed with immunoSEQ multiplex PCR; in TCRdb, only in-frame clones are kept and a portion is missing. The table has 130,000 to 150,000 clones, over 80% seen once; the top ten hold approximately 5.7%. The sample comprised PBMCs or T cells enriched from blood (not recorded which). Source of these receptors: a woman between 45 and 65 years old who had been exposed to COVID-19.

The chain has TRBV18 and TRBJ1-5; 12 nucleotides align to TRBD1. The CDR3 is 17 amino acids. Germline CDR1 reads KGHSH; CDR2 reads LQKENI. The V and J ends lost 2 bases and 6 bases, in that order; junction bases with no gene match: 8. Written as DNA, the CDR3 is TGTGCCAGCTCACCATACGGCGGGACAGGGGGCTCTCAGCCCCAGCATTTT. This sequence encodes CASSPYGGTGGSQPQHF.

The chain has TRBV6-2 or TRBV6-3 and TRBJ1-1; 8 bases align to TRBD1. Germline V gives CDR1 MNHEY, CDR2 SVGEGT. The CDR3 contains 15 residues. V trimming: 5 bases; J trimming: 4 bases; junction bases outside the gene matches: 9. The DNA of the CDR3 is TGTGCCAGCAGTAGGGATATCAGGGGGCGCACTGAAGCTTTCTTT. Protein: CASSRDIRGRTEAFF.

This chain connects TRBV30 to TRBJ2-3; D uncertain. Trimming took off 8 bases at V and 6 bases at J, with 15 bases between the two ends. The CDR3 is made up of 12 amino acids. Germline V CDR1 and CDR2: GTSNPN, SVGIG (reference sequence). The CDR3: CAGLSVTDTQYF. For the CDR3, the DNA is TGTGCCGGGCTGTCAGTCACCGATACGCAGTATTTT.

This clone has a single count. The rearrangement uses TRBV27 and TRBJ2-3, with D possibly matching TRBD1 (6 bases). Trimming removed 3 bases from V and 0 bases from J, with 19 bases in between. The CDR3 runs 18 residues. Per the germline V gene, CDR1 is MNHEY and CDR2 is SMNVEV (reference sequence). The CDR3 is CASSFRQVMALSTDTQYF. The CDR3 region has the DNA TGTGCCAGCAGTTTCCGACAGGTTATGGCTCTTAGCACAGATACGCAGTATTTT.

V and J are TRBV30 and TRBJ1-3; 7 bases are shared with TRBD1. The V segment lost 0 bases and the J segment 4 bases; nucleotides outside the gene matches: 3. The CDR3 length is 14 residues. Germline V gene lookup returns CDR1 GTSNPN and CDR2 SVGIG (reference sequence). CDR3 amino acids: CAWSVTGEGNTIYF. The CDR3 DNA is TGTGCCTGGAGTGTAACAGGGGAAGGAAACACCATATATTTT.

This clone was seen just once. The chain carries TRBV7-6 and TRBJ2-3, with 12 bases that match TRBD2. V trimming: 5 bases; J trimming: 7 bases; junction bases outside the gene matches: 10. The CDR3 totals 16 residues. The germline V gene encodes CDR1 SGHVS and CDR2 FNYEAQ. CDR3 nucleotide sequence: TGTGCCAGCAGCAACCTACTAGCGGGGGGAGGGAATACGCAGTATTTT. Translating it yields CASSNLLAGGGNTQYF.

J is TRBJ2-7 and V is TRBV7-8; the match to TRBD2 covers 8 bases. This CDR3 is 13 amino acids long. V lost 5 bases and J lost 6; bases outside the gene matches: 6. Germline V gives CDR1 SGHVS, CDR2 FQNEAQ. In nucleotides, the CDR3 is TGTGCCAGCAGCCCGGGGACTAGTCGCGAGCAGTACTTC. Its translation: CASSPGTSREQYF.

This clone occurred a few times. The V gene is TRBV5-4, the J gene TRBJ2-3; 9 nucleotides match TRBD2. This CDR3 comprises 16 residues. Germline V gene lookup returns CDR1 SGHNT and CDR2 YYREEE (reference sequence). The junction had 4 bases not matched to a gene; V was cut back by 0 bases and J by 2 bases. The CDR3 here is CASSLDLAGTTDTQYF. In DNA, the CDR3 is TGTGCCAGCAGCTTGGACCTAGCGGGGACCACAGATACGCAGTATTTT.

The chain carries TRBV6-5 and TRBJ1-5; 7 bases agree with TRBD1. CDR1 is MNHEY, CDR2 SVGAGI, per germline. The CDR3 is 15 residues long. Trimming cost V 7 bases and J 5 bases; bases outside gene matches: 11. Here the CDR3 reads CASKEEQGRDQPQHF. As DNA, the CDR3 is TGTGCCAGCAAGGAGGAACAGGGGCGAGATCAGCCCCAGCATTTT.

The V and J genes are TRBV5-1 and TRBJ2-5; 8 positions match TRBD1. Germline loops: CDR1 SGHRS, CDR2 YFSETQ. V dropped 0 bases and J dropped 2; count of bases not matched to a gene: 6. The CDR3 sequence is 16 residues long. CDR3 protein: CASSLALRQGQETQYF. For the CDR3, the DNA is TGCGCCAGCAGCTTGGCCTTACGACAGGGGCAAGAGACCCAGTACTTC.

The chain joins TRBV5-6 to TRBJ2-7; D ambiguous. The CDR3 runs 13 residues. CDR1 is SGHDT and CDR2 is YYEEEE in the germline V gene. Trimming pared 1 base from V and 1 base from J, leaving 6 bases between. In DNA form, the CDR3 reads TGTGCCAGCAGCTTGAGCATGTCCTACGAGCAGTACTTC. Translating it yields CASSLSMSYEQYF.

This clone showed up just once. The chain links TRBV6-2 or TRBV6-3 to TRBJ2-7, with 7 bases aligning to TRBD1. CDR3 length: 14 amino acids. J was trimmed by 1 base and V by 6 bases; bases with no gene match: 6. The germline gives CDR1 MNHEY, CDR2 SVGEGT. The CDR3 reads CASSPRQGSYEQYF. The CDR3 coding sequence is TGTGCCAGCAGCCCTCGACAGGGATCCTACGAGCAGTACTTC.

The genes are TRBV6-5 and TRBJ2-3; D unclear. The germline V and J ends were trimmed by 6 bases and 0 bases, with 13 bases remaining between them. CDR1 is MNHEY and CDR2 is SVGAGI in the germline V gene. This CDR3 comprises 15 residues. Here the CDR3 DNA reads TGTGCCAGCAGGAGACTTGGAACTAGCACAGATACGCAGTATTTT. It codes for CASRRLGTSTDTQYF.

The chain has TRBV4-1 and TRBJ2-7, with TRBD2 as a possible D gene (6 bases). The CDR3 is 15 amino acids. Trimming removed 3 bases at V and 1 base at J, with 13 bases between. From germline, CDR1 is MGHRA and CDR2 YSYEKL. The chain's CDR3 is CASSQGTSRSYEQYF. The CDR3 DNA sequence: TGCGCCAGCAGCCAGGGGACTTCTCGGTCCTACGAGCAGTACTTC.

V is TRBV18 and J is TRBJ2-3; 10 nucleotides line up with TRBD2. J was trimmed by 1 base and V by 1 base; bases with no gene match: 2. From germline, CDR1 is KGHSH and CDR2 LQKENI. The CDR3 spans 16 residues. This chain's CDR3 is CASSPLGTSGTDTQYF. CDR3 DNA: TGTGCCAGCTCACCACTGGGGACTAGCGGCACAGATACGCAGTATTTT.

This clone was seen more than once but under ten times. This chain connects TRBV30 to TRBJ1-1, with D hard to call. The length of the CDR3 is 16 residues. Germline V gives CDR1 GTSNPN, CDR2 SVGIG (reference sequence). V was shortened by 2 bases and J by 3 bases, with 19 bases between the two germline ends. The DNA of the CDR3 is TGTGCCTGGAGTTCAGGATGGCCAGAGTCTTACACTGAAGCTTTCTTT. It is translated as CAWSSGWPESYTEAFF.